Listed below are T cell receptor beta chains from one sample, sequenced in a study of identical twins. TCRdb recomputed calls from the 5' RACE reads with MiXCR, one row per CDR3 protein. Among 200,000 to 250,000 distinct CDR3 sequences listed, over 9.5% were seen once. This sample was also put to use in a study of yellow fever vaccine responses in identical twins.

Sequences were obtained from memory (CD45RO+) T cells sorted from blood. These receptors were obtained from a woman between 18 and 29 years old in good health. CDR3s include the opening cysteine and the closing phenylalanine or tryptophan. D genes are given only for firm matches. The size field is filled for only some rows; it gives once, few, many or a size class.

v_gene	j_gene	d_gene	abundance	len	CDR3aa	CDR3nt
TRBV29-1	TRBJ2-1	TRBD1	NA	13	CSGGTGLSDEQFF	TGCAGCGGAGGGACAGGGCTATCGGATGAGCAGTTCTTC
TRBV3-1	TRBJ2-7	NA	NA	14	CASSQDTRVYEQYF	TGTGCCAGCAGCCAAGATACGAGGGTTTACGAGCAGTACTTC
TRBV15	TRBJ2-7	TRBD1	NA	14	CATSRPGQTYEQYF	TGTGCCACCAGCAGACCGGGACAGACCTACGAGCAGTACTTC
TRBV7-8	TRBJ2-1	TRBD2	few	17	CASSFLGGGISYNEQFF	TGTGCCAGCAGCTTCTTAGGCGGGGGGATATCCTACAATGAGCAGTTCTTC
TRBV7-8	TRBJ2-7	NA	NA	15	CASSPRQAGSYEQYF	TGTGCCAGCAGCCCCCGACAGGCCGGTTCCTACGAGCAGTACTTC
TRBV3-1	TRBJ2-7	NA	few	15	CASSHGVQATYEQYF	TGTGCCAGCAGCCATGGGGTCCAGGCCACCTACGAGCAGTACTTC
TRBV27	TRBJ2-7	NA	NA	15	CASSPGTPTYVEQYF	TGTGCCAGCAGTCCCGGGACTCCGACTTATGTCGAGCAGTACTTC
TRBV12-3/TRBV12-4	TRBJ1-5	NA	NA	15	CASATSWGGNQPQHF	TGTGCCAGCGCAACCTCTTGGGGGGGAAATCAGCCCCAGCATTTT
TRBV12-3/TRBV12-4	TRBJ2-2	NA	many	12	CASSKNTGELFF	TGTGCCAGCAGCAAGAACACCGGGGAGCTGTTTTTT
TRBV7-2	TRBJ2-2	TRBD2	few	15	CASSLAGGGTGELFF	TGTGCCAGCAGCTTAGCGGGGGGGGGCACCGGGGAGCTGTTTTTT
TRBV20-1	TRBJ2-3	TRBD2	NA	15	CSARPSGGSTDTQYF	TGCAGTGCTAGACCTAGCGGGGGGTCCACAGATACGCAGTATTTT
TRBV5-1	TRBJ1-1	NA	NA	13	CASSFQLNTEAFF	TGCGCCAGCAGCTTTCAGCTGAACACTGAAGCTTTCTTT
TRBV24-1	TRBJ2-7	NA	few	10	CAAKRLQQYF	TGTGCCGCCAAGCGGCTGCAGCAGTACTTC
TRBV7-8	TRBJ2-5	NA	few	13	CASSTGQPTRQYF	TGTGCCAGCAGCACTGGACAGCCCACTCGGCAGTACTTC
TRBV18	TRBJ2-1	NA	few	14	CASSPSFPGGEQFF	TGTGCCAGCTCACCTTCGTTTCCGGGTGGTGAGCAGTTCTTC
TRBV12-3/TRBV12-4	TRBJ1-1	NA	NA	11	CASSFHTEAFF	TGTGCCAGCAGTTTCCACACTGAAGCTTTCTTT
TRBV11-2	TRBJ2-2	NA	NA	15	CASSGRETSTGELFF	TGTGCCAGCAGCGGACGGGAGACTTCCACCGGGGAGCTGTTTTTT
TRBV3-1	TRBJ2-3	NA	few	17	CASSQDRSSHSTDTQYF	TGTGCCAGCAGCCAAGATCGGAGTTCCCATAGCACAGATACGCAGTATTTT
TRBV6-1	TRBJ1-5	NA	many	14	CASQRGQINQPQHF	TGTGCCAGCCAGCGAGGACAAATCAATCAGCCCCAGCATTTT
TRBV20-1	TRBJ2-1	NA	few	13	CSARAGGDNEQFF	TGCAGTGCTAGAGCCGGCGGGGACAATGAGCAGTTCTTC
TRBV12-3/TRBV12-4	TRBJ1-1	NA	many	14	CASSFSAKNTEAFF	TGTGCCAGCAGTTTTAGTGCCAAAAACACTGAAGCTTTCTTT
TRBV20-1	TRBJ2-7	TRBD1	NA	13	CSATKGASYEQYF	TGCAGTGCTACAAAGGGGGCCTCCTACGAGCAGTACTTC
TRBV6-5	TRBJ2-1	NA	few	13	CASSYEGYNEQFF	TGTGCCAGCAGTTACGAGGGGTACAATGAGCAGTTCTTC
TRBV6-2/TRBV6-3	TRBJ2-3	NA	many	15	CASSYSSSGTDTQYF	TGTGCCAGCAGTTACTCGAGTAGCGGCACAGATACGCAGTATTTT
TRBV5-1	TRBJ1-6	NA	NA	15	CASSRTQGLGSPLHF	TGCGCCAGCAGCAGGACACAGGGTTTAGGTTCACCCCTCCACTTT
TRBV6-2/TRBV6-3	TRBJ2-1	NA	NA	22	CASSYASTPLVLGSVVGDEQFF	TGTGCCAGCAGTTATGCCTCCACCCCCCTCGTCCTAGGTAGTGTTGTAGGGGATGAGCAGTTCTTC
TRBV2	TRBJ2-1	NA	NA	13	CASSETGRDEQFF	TGTGCCAGCAGTGAAACAGGGCGCGATGAGCAGTTCTTC
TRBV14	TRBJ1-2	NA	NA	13	CASSHGRTVGYTF	TGTGCCAGCAGCCACGGAAGGACAGTTGGCTACACCTTC
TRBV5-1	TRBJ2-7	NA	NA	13	CASSLGQLNEQYF	TGCGCCAGCAGCTTGGGGCAGCTAAACGAGCAGTACTTC
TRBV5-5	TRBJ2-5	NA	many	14	CASSLGGFQETQYF	TGTGCCAGCAGCTTAGGAGGGTTTCAAGAGACCCAGTACTTC
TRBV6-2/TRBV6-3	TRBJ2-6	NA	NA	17	CASSYSGQPSGANVLTF	TGTGCCAGCAGTTACTCGGGGCAGCCCTCTGGGGCCAACGTCCTGACTTTC
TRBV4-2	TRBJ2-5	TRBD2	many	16	CASSQEGGGARETQYF	TGTGCCAGCAGCCAAGAGGGCGGGGGGGCAAGAGAGACCCAGTACTTC
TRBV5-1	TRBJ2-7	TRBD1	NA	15	CASSSFPQGDHEQYF	TGCGCCAGCAGCTCATTCCCACAGGGGGACCACGAGCAGTACTTC
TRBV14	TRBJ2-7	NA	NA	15	CASSQVRQGPYEQYF	TGTGCCAGCAGCCAAGTGCGGCAGGGACCCTACGAGCAGTACTTC
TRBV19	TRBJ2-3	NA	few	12	CASSIDWNTQYF	TGTGCCAGTAGTATAGATTGGAATACGCAGTATTTT
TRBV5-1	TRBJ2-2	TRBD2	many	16	CASSLSGTTNTGELFF	TGCGCCAGCAGCTTATCCGGGACTACCAACACCGGGGAGCTGTTTTTT
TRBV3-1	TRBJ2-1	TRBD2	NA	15	CASSARLAGYNEQFF	TGTGCCAGCAGCGCCCGACTAGCGGGTTACAATGAGCAGTTCTTC
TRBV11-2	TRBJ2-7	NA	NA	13	CASSRESRYEQYF	TGTGCCAGCAGCCGGGAATCCCGCTACGAGCAGTACTTC
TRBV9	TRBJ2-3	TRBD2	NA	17	CASSVGASGTLTDTQYF	TGTGCCAGCAGCGTAGGGGCTAGCGGGACCCTCACAGATACGCAGTATTTT
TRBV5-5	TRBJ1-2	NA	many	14	CASSLAAATYGYTF	TGTGCCAGCAGCTTGGCTGCAGCGACCTATGGCTACACCTTC
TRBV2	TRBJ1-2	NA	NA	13	CASSEPSDYGYTF	TGTGCCAGCAGTGAACCCAGTGACTATGGCTACACCTTC
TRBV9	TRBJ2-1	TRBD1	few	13	CASSVGTGDEQFF	TGTGCCAGCAGCGTCGGGACAGGCGATGAGCAGTTCTTC
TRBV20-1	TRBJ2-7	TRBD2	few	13	CSAPIAGIYEQYF	TGCAGTGCCCCAATAGCGGGAATCTACGAGCAGTACTTC
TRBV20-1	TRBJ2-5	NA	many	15	CSARDSRGLQETQYF	TGCAGTGCTAGAGATTCGCGGGGCTTGCAAGAGACCCAGTACTTC
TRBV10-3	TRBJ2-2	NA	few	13	CASTLGNTGELFF	TGTGCCAGTACTTTAGGGAACACCGGGGAGCTGTTTTTT
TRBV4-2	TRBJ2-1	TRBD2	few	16	CASSQVLAGGRGEQFF	TGTGCCAGCAGCCAAGTTTTAGCGGGAGGACGGGGTGAGCAGTTCTTC
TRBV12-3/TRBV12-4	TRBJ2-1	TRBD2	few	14	CASTGLAGYNEQFF	TGTGCCAGCACCGGACTAGCGGGGTACAATGAGCAGTTCTTC
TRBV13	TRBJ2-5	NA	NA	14	CASSPRPSGETQYF	TGTGCCAGCAGCCCCCGACCTTCGGGAGAGACCCAGTACTTC
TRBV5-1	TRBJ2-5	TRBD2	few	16	CASSLIGSGETETQYF	TGCGCCAGCAGCTTGATTGGTAGCGGGGAAACAGAGACCCAGTACTTC
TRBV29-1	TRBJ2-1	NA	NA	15	CSGLRLGGGYNEQFF	TGCAGCGGCCTGAGGTTAGGGGGGGGGTACAATGAGCAGTTCTTC
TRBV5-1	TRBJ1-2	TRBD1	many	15	CASSLVGDSTSGYTF	TGCGCCAGCAGCCTGGTCGGGGACAGCACTAGTGGCTACACCTTC
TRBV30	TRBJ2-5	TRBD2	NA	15	CAWSLGLASGETQYF	TGTGCCTGGAGTTTAGGACTAGCTAGTGGCGAGACCCAGTACTTC
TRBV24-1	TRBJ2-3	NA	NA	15	CATSDFGRGTDTQYF	TGTGCCACCAGTGATTTCGGCAGGGGTACAGATACGCAGTATTTT